The 26 T cell receptor beta chains in this list originate from one sample, sequenced in a study of identical twins (dated by TCRdb to about 2016). Receptor libraries were prepared by 5' RACE. The data were produced on an Illumina HiSeq 2000. In TCRdb, the public reads were trimmed at Q25 with fastp and aligned with MiXCR, with productive beta chains retained. Each entry is one CDR3 protein sequence, shown with its most common DNA and genes. This sample holds approximately 620,000 distinct CDR3 sequences; over 8.5% were observed only once. The leading ten clones occupy around 0.98% of the sample. These data were also filed under a second study, of yellow fever vaccine responses in identical twins.

Sequencing input: PBMCs. The receptors originated from a woman in her late teens or twenties in good health.

This clonotype was detected many times. This CDR3 is CASSALGSSYNSPLHF. CDR3 DNA: TGTGCCAGCAGCGCCTTAGGGAGCTCCTATAATTCACCCCTCCACTTT. This chain links TRBV9 with TRBJ1-6, with unresolved D. The CDR3 extends over 16 amino acids. V was pared by 3 bases and J by 0 bases, with 10 bases between. Germline lookup yields CDR1 SGDLS and CDR2 YYNGEE.

The chain employs TRBV12-3 or TRBV12-4 and TRBJ1-1, with a possible D match to TRBD1 (6 bases). Between the trimmed V and J ends, which lost 5 bases and 3 bases, there was a span of 19 bases. This CDR3 is 16 amino acids long. Written as DNA, the CDR3 is TGTGCCAGCAGTCCATCCGGGACAACAATCTACACTGAAGCTTTCTTT. Encoded protein: CASSPSGTTIYTEAFF.

This clonotype was picked up many times. The chain carries TRBV7-8 and TRBJ2-1; D gene unclear. The V end lost 4 bases, the J end lost 6 bases, and 10 bases lay between the germline ends. The CDR3 runs to 13 residues. Germline V CDR1 and CDR2: SGHVS, FQNEAQ. The CDR3 here is CASSSERSNEQFF. DNA of the CDR3: TGTGCCAGCAGCTCCGAGAGAAGCAATGAGCAGTTCTTC.

This clonotype was detected ten times or more. The genes are TRBV4-3 and TRBJ2-7; D perhaps matches TRBD1 (5 bases). Germline V CDR1 and CDR2: LGHNA, YSLEER. Between the trimmed V and J ends, which lost 0 bases and 0 bases, there was a span of 9 bases. This CDR3 has 15 amino acids. The CDR3 DNA is TGCGCCAGCAGCCAAGAATGGGGCAGCTCCTACGAGCAGTACTTC. Protein: CASSQEWGSSYEQYF.

This clonotype was picked up a small number of times. The rearrangement joins TRBV20-1 to TRBJ1-2, with D perhaps TRBD1 (6 bases). Germline V gene sequence: CDR1 DFQATT, CDR2 SNEGSKA (reference sequence). V shed 0 bases and J shed 7 bases, with 12 bases lying between them. The CDR3 consists of 13 residues. CDR3 bases: TGCAGTGCTAGAGAGGTGGACAGTCTTGGCTACACCTTC. As protein: CSAREVDSLGYTF.

This clonotype has a handful of counts. The chain couples TRBV27 to TRBJ1-6; D unclear. The germline V gene has CDR1 MNHEY and CDR2 SMNVEV (reference sequence). Between the trimmed V and J ends, which lost 2 bases and 0 bases, there was a span of 8 bases. This CDR3 has 16 residues. The CDR3 coding sequence is TGTGCCAGCAGTTTACGTGAGAACTCCTATAATTCACCCCTCCACTTT. This codes for CASSLRENSYNSPLHF.

The chain recombines TRBV27 with TRBJ2-7, with D perhaps assigned TRBD1 or TRBD2 (5 bases each). The CDR3 is 15 residues long. Germline V gene sequence: CDR1 MNHEY, CDR2 SMNVEV (reference sequence). Deletions cut 3 bases from V and 0 bases from J, with 12 bases between. The CDR3 sequence: CASSFDGAASYEQYF. The DNA for the CDR3 is TGTGCCAGCAGTTTCGACGGGGCGGCCTCCTACGAGCAGTACTTC.

Ten or more counts support this clonotype. The chain carries TRBV20-1 and TRBJ2-3, with 10 bases lining up with TRBD1. V shed 0 bases, J shed 7 bases, and the junction held 7 bases outside the gene matches. The CDR3 is 15 residues long. Germline V gene data show CDR1 as DFQATT and CDR2 as SNEGSKA (reference sequence). CDR3 DNA: TGCAGTGCTAGAGATCGGACAGGGGGGAAATATACGCAGTATTTT. Translation: CSARDRTGGKYTQYF.

The rearrangement uses TRBV11-2 and TRBJ2-3; 7 bases align to TRBD2. V gave up 6 bases and J gave up 2 bases; unmatched junction bases: 11. Per germline, CDR1 SGHAT and CDR2 FQNNGV. The CDR3 runs 16 residues. The CDR3 DNA is TGTGCCAGCAGTCAACTAGCGCTAGAAAACACAGATACGCAGTATTTT. Translating it yields CASSQLALENTDTQYF.

A remark on this clonotype: A read error may produce the germline difference seen at one junction end. The genes are TRBV6-2 or TRBV6-3 and TRBJ2-5, with D hard to call. The CDR3 runs 14 residues. Germline assignment: CDR1 MNHEY and CDR2 SVGEGT. DNA of the CDR3: TGTGCCAGCAGTTACTCCCTAGGGTCAGAGACCCCGTACTTC. Its protein is CASSYSLGSETPYF.

V and J are TRBV5-5 and TRBJ2-2; possible D gene TRBD2, 6 bases. The V gene's germline CDR1 is SGHKS and CDR2 YYEKEE (reference sequence). The CDR3 has 15 residues. V lost 5 bases and J 4 bases, leaving 15 bases between the germline ends. CDR3 residues: CASSLGGGFTGELFF. In nucleotides, the CDR3 is TGTGCCAGCAGTCTCGGTGGGGGGTTCACCGGGGAGCTGTTTTTT.

This clonotype was counted only a few times. V and J are TRBV20-1 and TRBJ2-3, with D maybe TRBD1 (6 bases). CDR1 is DFQATT and CDR2 is SNEGSKA in the germline V gene (reference sequence). This CDR3 is built from 13 residues. V was trimmed by 5 bases and J by 3 bases, leaving 12 bases between them. CDR3 sequence: CSAPRGLTDTQYF. DNA of the CDR3: TGCAGTGCTCCCAGGGGTCTGACAGATACGCAGTATTTT.

The rearrangement links TRBV9 to TRBJ2-3; D remains ambiguous. CDR3 size: 15 residues. V lost 6 bases and J 2 bases, leaving 16 bases between the germline ends. In germline, CDR1 is SGDLS, CDR2 YYNGEE. CDR3 protein: CASTISDGLTDTQYF. The CDR3 nucleotides read TGTGCCAGCACTATCAGTGATGGGCTCACAGATACGCAGTATTTT. Based on the CDR3 plus reference TRBV9 and TRBJ2-3, the full variable domain is DSGVTQTPKHLITATGQRVTLRCSPRSGDLSVYWYQQSLDQGLQFLIQYYNGEERAKGNILERFSAQQFPDLHSELNLSSLELGDSALYFCASTISDGLTDTQYFGPGTRLTVL.

The chain uses TRBV7-2 and TRBJ2-1, with D possibly TRBD2 on 5 matching bases. Germline values: CDR1 SGHTA, CDR2 FQGNSA. V lost 2 bases, J lost 9 bases, and 23 bases lay in between. This CDR3 has 17 amino acids. The CDR3 protein is CASSLTNLAQLRGEQFF. As DNA, the CDR3 is TGTGCCAGCAGCTTAACGAATCTAGCCCAGTTGAGAGGTGAGCAGTTCTTC.

This clonotype was seen just once. The chain couples TRBV7-2 to TRBJ2-3; the match to TRBD1 covers 10 bases. V dropped 5 bases and J dropped 4; count of bases not matched to a gene: 9. In germline, CDR1 is SGHTA, CDR2 FQGNSA. CDR3 length: 16 residues. The chain's CDR3 is CASSTDRGQGADTQYF. The CDR3 DNA reads as TGTGCCAGCAGCACCGACAGGGGGCAAGGAGCAGATACGCAGTATTTT. Combining the CDR3 with reference TRBV7-2 and TRBJ2-3 gives the whole variable domain GAGVSQSPSNKVTEKGKDVELRCDPISGHTALYWYRQSLGQGLEFLIYFQGNSAPDKSGLPSDRFSAERTGGSVSTLTIQRTQQEDSAVYLCASSTDRGQGADTQYFGPGTRLTVL.

This clonotype came up many times. The chain carries TRBV4-3 and TRBJ2-7; TRBD2 aligns across 11 bases. Per germline, CDR1 LGHNA and CDR2 YSLEER. The CDR3 is 15 amino acids. J gave up 5 bases and V 5 bases, and 8 bases lay outside the gene matches. CDR3 in DNA: TGCGCCAGCAGCTCCTATAGCGGGAGGGGGAACGAGCAGTACTTC. This sequence encodes CASSSYSGRGNEQYF.

The chain has TRBV20-1 and TRBJ2-3; 15 nucleotides match TRBD2. With 6 bases clipped from V and 1 base from J, the junction kept 8 bases outside the gene matches. The CDR3 covers 17 residues. Germline CDR1 is DFQATT and CDR2 is SNEGSKA (reference sequence). CDR3 DNA: TGCAGTGCCGTCGGACTAGCGGGAGGGCCGGGCACAGATACGCAGTATTTT. This sequence encodes CSAVGLAGGPGTDTQYF.

This clonotype occurred many times. The chain recombines TRBV12-3 or TRBV12-4 with TRBJ2-1, with 14 bases fitting TRBD2. The length of the CDR3 is 16 residues. V trimming: 6 bases; J trimming: 7 bases; junction bases outside the gene matches: 8. In nucleotides, the CDR3 is TGTGCCAGCAGGTTGGGACTAGCGGGAGTAAGTAATGAGCAGTTCTTC. Encoded protein: CASRLGLAGVSNEQFF.

The rearrangement uses TRBV7-2 and TRBJ2-1, with 7 bases lining up with TRBD2. CDR3 size: 13 residues. CDR1 and CDR2 (germline): SGHTA, FQGNSA. After removal of 5 bases from V and 7 bases from J, the junction contained 5 bases not matched to a gene. CDR3: CASSLRTRNEQFF. In DNA, the CDR3 is TGTGCCAGCAGCCTACGGACTAGGAATGAGCAGTTCTTC.

This clonotype was found a few times. The V call is TRBV11-2, the J call TRBJ1-4; no definite D call. The V end lost 5 bases, the J end lost 5 bases, and 12 bases lay between the germline ends. CDR3 length: 14 amino acids. CDR1 SGHAT and CDR2 FQNNGV come from the germline V gene. CDR3 DNA sequence: TGTGCCAGCAGCCCAACAGTTTTGAATGAAAAACTGTTTTTT. It translates to CASSPTVLNEKLFF.

This clonotype was seen many times. The chain recombines TRBV4-2 with TRBJ2-2; D may correspond to TRBD1 or TRBD2 (5 bases each). The V gene lost 2 bases and the J gene lost 3 bases, with 19 bases spanning the gap. This CDR3 contains 18 residues. From germline, CDR1 is LGHNA and CDR2 YNFKEQ. For the CDR3, the DNA is TGTGCCAGCAGCCAAATGGTCCCCGGGACCGCGTACACCGGGGAGCTGTTTTTT. The encoded protein is CASSQMVPGTAYTGELFF.

The chain links TRBV6-1 to TRBJ2-5; no clear D. The V end lost 6 bases, the J end lost 1 base, and 21 bases lay between the germline ends. The germline V gene encodes CDR1 MNHNS and CDR2 SASEGT. The CDR3 has 17 residues. CDR3 sequence reads: CASSRVRAVTPQETQYF. CDR3 DNA: TGTGCCAGCAGCCGCGTCCGGGCAGTTACACCCCAAGAGACCCAGTACTTC.

This clonotype was detected a few times. The chain recombines TRBV5-5 with TRBJ2-1; D is ambiguous. This CDR3 comprises 16 residues. Per the germline V gene, CDR1 is SGHKS and CDR2 is YYEKEE (reference sequence). Trimming took 0 bases from V and 8 from J, leaving 18 bases between them. The CDR3 DNA follows: TGTGCCAGCAGCTTGGCTTTCGCTCTAGGGTCGGATGAGCAGTTCTTC. Protein product: CASSLAFALGSDEQFF.

As to this clonotype: It may be a read error: a sequence one base away is much more abundant. The conserved phenylalanine or tryptophan is not found at the CDR3 terminus, so this likely reflects a read error. This chain connects TRBV10-3 to TRBJ1-2; possible D gene TRBD1, 6 bases. CDR1 is ENHRY and CDR2 is SYGVKD in the germline V gene. Trimming pared 6 bases from V and 4 bases from J, leaving 21 bases between. This CDR3 is 16 amino acids long. CDR3 nucleotide sequence: TGTGCCATCAGCGAGGGGGGTCGGCGACAGACCTATGGCTACACCTTA. Its translation is CAISEGGRRQTYGYTL.

This clonotype came up a few times. This chain connects TRBV27 to TRBJ1-5, with D perhaps TRBD1 (5 bases). Germline CDR1 reads MNHEY; CDR2 reads SMNVEV (reference sequence). The ends were cut back, 7 bases at V and 2 bases at J, with 12 bases in the middle. The CDR3 extends over 14 amino acids. The CDR3 loop reads CASTQRGGNQPQHF. The CDR3, as DNA: TGTGCCAGCACCCAACGGGGGGGCAATCAGCCCCAGCATTTT.

This clonotype was detected ten times or more. V gene TRBV20-1 combines with J gene TRBJ2-5; D gene uncertain. Trimming cost V 5 bases and J 2 bases, with 15 bases left between them. CDR3 length: 14 amino acids. Per the germline V gene, CDR1 is DFQATT and CDR2 is SNEGSKA (reference sequence). The CDR3 DNA follows: TGCAGTGCTGTAAGACCAGGACCTCAAGAGACCCAGTACTTC. Amino acids: CSAVRPGPQETQYF.